Following are 6 T cell receptor beta chains from one sample sequenced in a study of T cell repertoires in cytomegalovirus infection. Via MiXCR, TCRdb re-called the reads, giving one row per CDR3 protein. Of about 360,000 distinct CDR3 sequences listed, roughly 20% were seen once; the top ten hold 8.7%. Sequenced input: PBMCs. The receptors were sampled from a human donor in good health (CMV status not recorded). Some clones in this sample may be carry-over from other donors' samples.

The table lists this clonotype with many counts. The chain joins TRBV7-9 to TRBJ1-5; TRBD1 agrees at 9 bases. Trimming at V came to 4 bases and at J to 6 bases, leaving 4 bases not matched to a gene. Germline V gene data show CDR1 as SEHNR and CDR2 as FQNEAQ (reference sequence). CDR3 length: 14 residues. The CDR3 nucleotides read TGTGCCAGCAGCTCAGGGACAGGGATTCAGCCCCAGCATTTT. Protein: CASSSGTGIQPQHF.

This clonotype was detected a few times. The rearrangement uses TRBV25-1 and TRBJ1-6; D gene ambiguous. The CDR3 has 13 amino acids. Trimming left V 1 base short and J 9 bases short, with 7 bases between. Looked up from germline, CDR1 is MGHDK and CDR2 is SYGVNS. CDR3 nucleotide sequence: TGTGCCAGCAGTGAATGGGTACCTTCACCCCTCCACTTT. It codes for CASSEWVPSPLHF.

Many counts were recorded for this clonotype. The V call is TRBV7-8, the J call TRBJ2-1, with D possibly TRBD2 on 6 matching bases. The CDR3 covers 17 residues. Looked up from germline, CDR1 is SGHVS and CDR2 is FQNEAQ. Trimming left V 1 base short and J 5 bases short, with 18 bases between. The CDR3, as DNA: TGTGCCAGCAGCTTAGGGGCAGGGCAGCGGGTAGACAATGAGCAGTTCTTC. Its protein product is CASSLGAGQRVDNEQFF.

This chain joins TRBV20-1 and TRBJ2-1; 10 bases align to TRBD2. Germline V CDR1 and CDR2: DFQATT, SNEGSKA (reference sequence). CDR3 length: 14 amino acids. Losses at the gene ends were 0 bases for V and 6 bases for J; bases not matched to a gene: 2. This CDR3 is CSARDSGGPNEQFF. The CDR3 region has the DNA TGCAGTGCTAGAGATAGCGGGGGGCCCAATGAGCAGTTCTTC.

The chain links TRBV2 to TRBJ2-4, with D perhaps TRBD1 (5 bases). The germline gives CDR1 SNHLY, CDR2 FYNNEI. This CDR3 has 16 residues. V lost 6 bases and J lost 0, with 15 bases in between. CDR3 residues: CASSLKGREAKNIQYF. In nucleotides, the CDR3 is TGTGCCAGCAGCCTCAAGGGCAGGGAAGCCAAAAACATTCAGTACTTC. Full variable domain (rest looked up from reference TRBV2 and TRBJ2-4): EPEVTQTPSHQVTQMGQEVILRCVPISNHLYFYWYRQILGQKVEFLVSFYNNEISEKSEIFDDQFSVERPDGSNFTLKIRSTKLEDSAMYFCASSLKGREAKNIQYFGAGTRLSVL.

The rearrangement links TRBV5-6 to TRBJ2-1; D gene ambiguous. V lost 4 bases to trimming and J lost 0 bases, with 11 bases between them. Germline loops: CDR1 SGHDT, CDR2 YYEEEE. This CDR3 has 15 residues. CDR3 in amino acids: CASSTFRPSYNEQFF. The CDR3 DNA is TGTGCCAGCAGCACTTTCCGGCCCTCCTACAATGAGCAGTTCTTC.